A single TCR beta chain is shown here with its context. Multiplex touch-down PCR amplified TRB using TRB-A and TRB-B pools in one tube. No DNA is given; TCRdb re-called the multiplex PCR reads and lists each CDR3 protein once. The listing records some 15,000 distinct CDR3 sequences. TRB amplification used approximately 250 ng of peripheral blood genomic DNA. This specimen belongs to a study of T cell clusters in autoimmune cytopenias. CDR3 length equals 12 residues. Germline assignment: CDR1 LNHDA and CDR2 SQIVND (reference sequence). The same data also went into a second study, on T cell repertoires in aging, cancer and after chemotherapy.

The sequence derives from a human donor in good health. The sample consisted of peripheral blood. This sequence joins TRBV19 and TRBJ2-1; TCRdb reports TRBD2, a call that lacks DNA to check it against. CDR3 amino acids: CASSGGDNEQFF.